A single sample is the source of the 2 T cell receptor beta chains below, sequenced in a study of blood T cell repertoires in COVID-19. Here immunoSEQ multiplex PCR was the method, and the copy in TCRdb shows in-frame clones only, minus some. In the table there are around 250,000 clones, approximately 83% of which are singletons. The sample was peripheral blood. The receptors here all came from a young man who had recovered from COVID-19.

The chain uses TRBV5-4 and TRBJ2-5; D gene unclear. Trimming stripped 0 bases from V and 5 bases from J, with 5 bases between. The CDR3 covers 12 residues. Germline V CDR1 and CDR2: SGHNT, YYREEE (reference sequence). This CDR3 is CASSLAGETQYF. The CDR3 DNA follows: TGTGCCAGCAGCTTGGCGGGTGAGACCCAGTACTTC. The full variable domain, with the rest looked up from reference TRBV5-4 and TRBJ2-5, is ETGVTQSPTHLIKTRGQQVTLRCSSQSGHNTVSWYQQALGQGPQFIFQYYREEENGRGNFPPRFSGLQFPNYSSELNVNALELDDSALYLCASSLAGETQYFGPGTRLLVL.

V usage is TRBV27 and J usage is TRBJ2-3; D remains unclear. Trimming took off 4 bases at V and 9 bases at J, with 8 bases between the two ends. CDR3 length: 11 residues. Germline CDR1 MNHEY, CDR2 SMNVEV (reference sequence). The CDR3 reads CASSSSRTQYF. The CDR3, as DNA: TGTGCCAGCAGTTCCAGCAGGACGCAGTATTTT.